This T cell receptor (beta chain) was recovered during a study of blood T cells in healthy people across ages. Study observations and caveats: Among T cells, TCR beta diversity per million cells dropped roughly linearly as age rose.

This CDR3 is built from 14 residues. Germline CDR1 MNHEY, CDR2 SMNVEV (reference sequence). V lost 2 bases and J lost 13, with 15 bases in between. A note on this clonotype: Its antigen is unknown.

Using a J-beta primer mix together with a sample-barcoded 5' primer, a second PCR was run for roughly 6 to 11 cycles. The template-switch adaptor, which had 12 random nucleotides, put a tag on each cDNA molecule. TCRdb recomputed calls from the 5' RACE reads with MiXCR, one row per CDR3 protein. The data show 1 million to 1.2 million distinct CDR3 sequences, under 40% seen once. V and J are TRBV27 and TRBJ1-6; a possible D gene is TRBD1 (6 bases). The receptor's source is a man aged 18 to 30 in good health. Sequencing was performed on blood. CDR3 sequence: CASSLDRFGAPLHF. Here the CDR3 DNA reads TGTGCCAGCAGTTTAGACAGGTTTGGGGCTCCCCTCCACTTT.